Described below is a single T cell receptor beta chain sequence and its context. The V gene's germline CDR1 is SGHTA and CDR2 FQGNSA. This CDR3 spans 16 amino acids. The junction had 11 bases not matched to a gene; V was cut back by 5 bases and J by 2 bases. The data were produced by immunoSEQ multiplex PCR, yet TCRdb's version contains in-frame clones alone and is incomplete. There are about 1 million clones in the sample; 65% to 75% occur only once, and about 1.5% lies in the top ten. The sample belongs to a study of shared clonotypes between healthy human individuals. Sequences were obtained from memory CD4+ T cells sorted from blood. Subset defined: CD45RA-negative fraction. This TCR came from a man between 18 and 29 years old in good health. The rearrangement uses TRBV7-2 and TRBJ2-7, with 8 bases identical to TRBD1. Here the CDR3 DNA reads TGTGCCAGCAGCCCGGGCCGGGCAGGGGGCCCCTACGAGCAGTACTTC. Translating it yields CASSPGRAGGPYEQYF.